A selection of T cell receptor beta chains follows, all from one sample in a study of T-cell memory formation after mild COVID-19. TCRdb recomputed calls from the 5' RACE reads with MiXCR, one row per CDR3 protein. The repertoire has 150,000 to 200,000 distinct CDR3 sequences, about 14% of them found once; the top ten carry 13% to 15%. Sequencing was performed on PBMCs or a T cell subset sorted from them (not recorded which). These receptors came from an adult woman who had mild COVID-19 (a few samples of this study predate the infection). Cell type and time point are not known. The CDR3 runs from the conserved cysteine through the conserved F or W. D genes are given only for firm matches. A clone size is listed for some rows: how often the clone was seen (once, few, many), or a class if it is expanded.

CDR3 DNA: TGTGTCTGGATCGGTGGGTACTTGAACACTGAAGCTTTCTTT
CDR3 protein: CVWIGGYLNTEAFF
J gene: TRBJ1-1
CDR3 length: 14
V gene: TRBV30
D gene: -
clone size: -

CDR3 DNA: TGCAGTGCTAGAGATTTTTCTATGGGGAATTTTGAGCAGTTCTTC
CDR3 protein: CSARDFSMGNFEQFF
J gene: TRBJ2-1
CDR3 length: 15
V gene: TRBV20-1
D gene: -
clone size: many

CDR3 DNA: TGTGCCAGCAGTTGGAGACTAGCGGGGCGCACAGATACGCAGTATTTT
CDR3 protein: CASSWRLAGRTDTQYF
J gene: TRBJ2-3
CDR3 length: 16
V gene: TRBV6-2/TRBV6-3
D gene: TRBD2
clone size: -

CDR3 DNA: TGTGCCAGCACTGTGGCTAGCGGGGGAGAAGAGACCCAGTACTTC
CDR3 protein: CASTVASGGEETQYF
J gene: TRBJ2-5
CDR3 length: 15
V gene: TRBV6-5
D gene: TRBD2
clone size: -

CDR3 DNA: TGTGCCACCAGTGATTCAGCGGGAGCATCCTACAATGAGCAGTTCTTC
CDR3 protein: CATSDSAGASYNEQFF
J gene: TRBJ2-1
CDR3 length: 16
V gene: TRBV24-1
D gene: TRBD2
clone size: few

CDR3 DNA: TGTGCCAGTAGCTTAACAATACAGGGTCACAATGAGCAGTTCTTC
CDR3 protein: CASSLTIQGHNEQFF
J gene: TRBJ2-1
CDR3 length: 15
V gene: TRBV19
D gene: -
clone size: few

CDR3 DNA: TGCAGCGTTGAAGTCGACTTTCCAAGGTTCTTC
CDR3 protein: CSVEVDFPRFF
J gene: TRBJ2-1
CDR3 length: 11
V gene: TRBV29-1
D gene: -
clone size: few

CDR3 DNA: TGTGCCAGCAGTGTCGGACAGGTTCAGTTCTTC
CDR3 protein: CASSVGQVQFF
J gene: TRBJ2-1
CDR3 length: 11
V gene: TRBV2
D gene: TRBD1
clone size: few

CDR3 DNA: TGTGCCAGCAGCCAAAGGGCAGGGGGCTCTGAAGCTTTCTTT
CDR3 protein: CASSQRAGGSEAFF
J gene: TRBJ1-1
CDR3 length: 14
V gene: TRBV7-2
D gene: TRBD1
clone size: -

CDR3 DNA: TGTGCCAGCAGCGTAGGGACAGGGGCCACTGAAGCTTTCTTT
CDR3 protein: CASSVGTGATEAFF
J gene: TRBJ1-1
CDR3 length: 14
V gene: TRBV9
D gene: TRBD1
clone size: -

CDR3 DNA: TGTGCCAGCAGCTTAGAAGGGGACCGGGTCCCGTATTTT
CDR3 protein: CASSLEGDRVPYF
J gene: TRBJ2-3
CDR3 length: 13
V gene: TRBV7-2
D gene: -
clone size: many

CDR3 DNA: TGTGCCAGCGGGCCTGGAAACACCATATATTTT
CDR3 protein: CASGPGNTIYF
J gene: TRBJ1-3
CDR3 length: 11
V gene: TRBV9
D gene: -
clone size: -

CDR3 DNA: TGTGCATCTACTAGCGGGGTGTCCTACGAGCAGTACTTC
CDR3 protein: CASTSGVSYEQYF
J gene: TRBJ2-7
CDR3 length: 13
V gene: TRBV2
D gene: TRBD2
clone size: many

CDR3 DNA: TGTGCCAGCAACGACCTGGGACTAGCTGGGGAGACCCAGTACTTC
CDR3 protein: CASNDLGLAGETQYF
J gene: TRBJ2-5
CDR3 length: 15
V gene: TRBV12-3/TRBV12-4
D gene: TRBD2
clone size: -

CDR3 DNA: TGCGCCAGCAGCCAAGGGCGGGGCGGGGGTTCACCCCTCCACTTT
CDR3 protein: CASSQGRGGGSPLHF
J gene: TRBJ1-6
CDR3 length: 15
V gene: TRBV4-1
D gene: -
clone size: -

CDR3 DNA: TGTGCCAGCAGCTTACCAGGGGCAACTAATGAAAAAATGTTTTTT
CDR3 protein: CASSLPGATNEKMFF
J gene: TRBJ1-4
CDR3 length: 15
V gene: TRBV7-9
D gene: -
clone size: -

CDR3 DNA: TGCGCCAGCAGCCAAGAACGTGTGGGGGATACGCAGTATTTT
CDR3 protein: CASSQERVGDTQYF
J gene: TRBJ2-3
CDR3 length: 14
V gene: TRBV4-1
D gene: -
clone size: -

CDR3 DNA: TGTGCCAGCAGTTACTCGAGTTACTTGTATGAGCAGTTCTTC
CDR3 protein: CASSYSSYLYEQFF
J gene: TRBJ2-1
CDR3 length: 14
V gene: TRBV6-5
D gene: -
clone size: few

CDR3 DNA: TGTGCCAGCAGCGTAGGGCCGGGACTAGCGGGGGGAGACACCGGGGAGCTGTTTTTT
CDR3 protein: CASSVGPGLAGGDTGELFF
J gene: TRBJ2-2
CDR3 length: 19
V gene: TRBV9
D gene: TRBD2
clone size: -

CDR3 DNA: TGTGCCAGCAGTGAAGCGCGGGGGAACACCTGGGAGCTGTTTTTT
CDR3 protein: CASSEARGNTWELFF
J gene: TRBJ2-2
CDR3 length: 15
V gene: TRBV2
D gene: TRBD2
clone size: -

CDR3 DNA: TGCAGTGCTCAAGAGGGGATAAAGACCCAGTACTTC
CDR3 protein: CSAQEGIKTQYF
J gene: TRBJ2-5
CDR3 length: 12
V gene: TRBV20-1
D gene: -
clone size: few

CDR3 DNA: TGTGCCAGCAGTGAGGTGGATAGGCCCGACACTGAAGCTTTCTTT
CDR3 protein: CASSEVDRPDTEAFF
J gene: TRBJ1-1
CDR3 length: 15
V gene: TRBV6-5
D gene: -
clone size: -

CDR3 DNA: TGTGCCAGCAGCCCTGGGTTTTGGTGGGAGCAGTTCTTC
CDR3 protein: CASSPGFWWEQFF
J gene: TRBJ2-1
CDR3 length: 13
V gene: TRBV6-2/TRBV6-3
D gene: -
clone size: few

CDR3 DNA: TGTGCCAGCAGCTTAAGGACGGACAATGAGCAGTTCTTC
CDR3 protein: CASSLRTDNEQFF
J gene: TRBJ2-1
CDR3 length: 13
V gene: TRBV7-2
D gene: -
clone size: many

CDR3 DNA: TGTGCCAGCAGTACGGGACAGCTCATGAACACTGAAGCTTTCTTT
CDR3 protein: CASSTGQLMNTEAFF
J gene: TRBJ1-1
CDR3 length: 15
V gene: TRBV12-3/TRBV12-4
D gene: TRBD1
clone size: once

CDR3 DNA: TGTGCCAGCTCAGGACTAGCGGATAGCTCCTACGAGCAGTACTTC
CDR3 protein: CASSGLADSSYEQYF
J gene: TRBJ2-7
CDR3 length: 15
V gene: TRBV18
D gene: TRBD2
clone size: -

CDR3 DNA: TGCGCCAGCGATAGCGGGGAGAACACCGGGGAGCTGTTTTTT
CDR3 protein: CASDSGENTGELFF
J gene: TRBJ2-2
CDR3 length: 14
V gene: TRBV5-1
D gene: TRBD2
clone size: few

CDR3 DNA: TGTGCCAGCAGCTTACGAGGAGCTACCTACGAGCAGTACTTC
CDR3 protein: CASSLRGATYEQYF
J gene: TRBJ2-7
CDR3 length: 14
V gene: TRBV7-8
D gene: -
clone size: -

CDR3 DNA: TGTGCCAGTACCACGGAGGACTATGGCTACACCTTC
CDR3 protein: CASTTEDYGYTF
J gene: TRBJ1-2
CDR3 length: 12
V gene: TRBV19
D gene: -
clone size: -

CDR3 DNA: TGTGCCAGCAGTTCAGGGGATCGTCAGCCCCAGCATTTT
CDR3 protein: CASSSGDRQPQHF
J gene: TRBJ1-5
CDR3 length: 13
V gene: TRBV12-3/TRBV12-4
D gene: -
clone size: -

CDR3 DNA: TGTGCCAGCAGCCTATCGGGCGATAAGAACACTGAAGCTTTCTTT
CDR3 protein: CASSLSGDKNTEAFF
J gene: TRBJ1-1
CDR3 length: 15
V gene: TRBV13
D gene: -
clone size: -

CDR3 DNA: TGTGCCAGCAGCTCATATACAGGGCGCACAGATACGAAGTATTTT
CDR3 protein: CASSSYTGRTDTKYF
J gene: TRBJ2-3
CDR3 length: 15
V gene: TRBV7-2
D gene: -
clone size: -

CDR3 DNA: TGCAGCGTCGGACTAGCGGGAGCCGGGGAGCTGTTTTTT
CDR3 protein: CSVGLAGAGELFF
J gene: TRBJ2-2
CDR3 length: 13
V gene: TRBV29-1
D gene: TRBD2
clone size: few

CDR3 DNA: TGCGCCAGCAGCTTGTGGGGTGATGGCTACACCTTC
CDR3 protein: CASSLWGDGYTF
J gene: TRBJ1-2
CDR3 length: 12
V gene: TRBV5-1
D gene: -
clone size: -

CDR3 DNA: TGTGCCAGCAGGATAGACGGGGGGGTCTACAATGAGCAGTTCTTC
CDR3 protein: CASRIDGGVYNEQFF
J gene: TRBJ2-1
CDR3 length: 15
V gene: TRBV6-2/TRBV6-3
D gene: TRBD2
clone size: -

CDR3 DNA: TGTGCCAGCAGCGCATGGGAGGTAGCAAATCGCAATGAGCAGTTCTTC
CDR3 protein: CASSAWEVANRNEQFF
J gene: TRBJ2-1
CDR3 length: 16
V gene: TRBV7-6
D gene: -
clone size: -

CDR3 DNA: TGTGCCAGCAGTTTCGGGACAGGGGCCAACGTCCTGACTTTC
CDR3 protein: CASSFGTGANVLTF
J gene: TRBJ2-6
CDR3 length: 14
V gene: TRBV7-9
D gene: -
clone size: few

CDR3 DNA: TGCGCCAGCAGCTGGGGGGACAGCACCGGGGAGCTGTTTTTT
CDR3 protein: CASSWGDSTGELFF
J gene: TRBJ2-2
CDR3 length: 14
V gene: TRBV5-1
D gene: -
clone size: -

CDR3 DNA: TGTGCCAGCAGTGTGTTCAGCCAAGAGACCCAGTACTTC
CDR3 protein: CASSVFSQETQYF
J gene: TRBJ2-5
CDR3 length: 13
V gene: TRBV2
D gene: -
clone size: -

CDR3 DNA: TGCAGTCTGCCCCGGGCAGGGGTGGATGAGCAGTTCTTC
CDR3 protein: CSLPRAGVDEQFF
J gene: TRBJ2-1
CDR3 length: 13
V gene: TRBV20-1
D gene: -
clone size: -

CDR3 DNA: TGTGCCAGCAGTTTAAGCCCAGGGATAACCACAGATACGCAGTATTTT
CDR3 protein: CASSLSPGITTDTQYF
J gene: TRBJ2-3
CDR3 length: 16
V gene: TRBV12-3/TRBV12-4
D gene: -
clone size: many

CDR3 DNA: TGCGCCAGCAGCCAACCTCCCGTGGGGGTGGGTTCACCCCTCCACTTT
CDR3 protein: CASSQPPVGVGSPLHF
J gene: TRBJ1-6
CDR3 length: 16
V gene: TRBV4-3
D gene: -
clone size: few

CDR3 DNA: TGCGCCAGCAGAGTAGCGGGGGTAAACAATGAGCAGTTCTTC
CDR3 protein: CASRVAGVNNEQFF
J gene: TRBJ2-1
CDR3 length: 14
V gene: TRBV5-1
D gene: TRBD2
clone size: many

CDR3 DNA: TGCGCCAGCAGCCCCTTAGCGGTAGGAGGCACAGATACGCAGTATTTT
CDR3 protein: CASSPLAVGGTDTQYF
J gene: TRBJ2-3
CDR3 length: 16
V gene: TRBV5-1
D gene: -
clone size: few

CDR3 DNA: TGTGCCACCAGCAGAGACGCAGAGACCCAGTACTTC
CDR3 protein: CATSRDAETQYF
J gene: TRBJ2-5
CDR3 length: 12
V gene: TRBV15
D gene: -
clone size: -

CDR3 DNA: TGTGCCAGCAGCGTTGCACCGAGCGGGAGCGGTACAGATACGCAGTATTTT
CDR3 protein: CASSVAPSGSGTDTQYF
J gene: TRBJ2-3
CDR3 length: 17
V gene: TRBV9
D gene: TRBD2
clone size: few

CDR3 DNA: TGTGCCAGCAGTTTTGGATCTACCCAGTACTTC
CDR3 protein: CASSFGSTQYF
J gene: TRBJ2-5
CDR3 length: 11
V gene: TRBV6-2/TRBV6-3
D gene: -
clone size: -

CDR3 DNA: TGTGCCAGCAGCTTTGGAGGTCCTGGTTCGTACGAGCAGTACTTC
CDR3 protein: CASSFGGPGSYEQYF
J gene: TRBJ2-7
CDR3 length: 15
V gene: TRBV5-6
D gene: -
clone size: few

CDR3 DNA: TGTGCCAGCAGCCACGGGACCTTCTATGGCTACACCTTC
CDR3 protein: CASSHGTFYGYTF
J gene: TRBJ1-2
CDR3 length: 13
V gene: TRBV19
D gene: -
clone size: -

CDR3 DNA: TGCGCCAGCAGCCAAAATTGGGAGGGGGAGACCCAGTACTTC
CDR3 protein: CASSQNWEGETQYF
J gene: TRBJ2-5
CDR3 length: 14
V gene: TRBV4-1
D gene: TRBD2
clone size: few

CDR3 DNA: TGTGCCATCAGTGAGTCGGCGGCGAACACTGAAGCTTTCTTT
CDR3 protein: CAISESAANTEAFF
J gene: TRBJ1-1
CDR3 length: 14
V gene: TRBV10-3
D gene: -
clone size: -

CDR3 DNA: TGTGCCAGCAGCTCCACCCTTCTCTCAGCGGGAGCCCTCTACGAGCAGTACTTC
CDR3 protein: CASSSTLLSAGALYEQYF
J gene: TRBJ2-7
CDR3 length: 18
V gene: TRBV7-9
D gene: TRBD2
clone size: -

CDR3 DNA: TGTGCCGTCGGGATGGTAGATACGCAGTATTTT
CDR3 protein: CAVGMVDTQYF
J gene: TRBJ2-3
CDR3 length: 11
V gene: TRBV6-5
D gene: -
clone size: -

CDR3 DNA: TGCAGTGCTAGTTGGGGTCCCGCTAATTCACCCCTCCACTTT
CDR3 protein: CSASWGPANSPLHF
J gene: TRBJ1-6
CDR3 length: 14
V gene: TRBV20-1
D gene: -
clone size: -